The entry that follows covers one TCR beta chain sequence. Noted treatment: around 19 received Ad26.COV2.S at low or high dose, single or two shots; about 5 received placebo; per-sample allocation not given. The samples date from day 63 after the first vaccine or placebo injection. The record originates from a study of Ad26.COV2.S vaccination and SARS-CoV-2 variants. Germline CDR1 reads LNHNV; CDR2 reads YYDKDF (reference sequence). Deletions cut 4 bases from V and 0 bases from J, with 9 bases between. This CDR3 is 14 amino acids long. The table came from immunoSEQ multiplex PCR; TCRdb's copy has only in-frame clones and leaves some out. Of around 350,000 clones listed, 85% are singletons.

V gene TRBV15 combines with J gene TRBJ2-5; D uncertain. The specimen was peripheral blood, collected in a trial of Ad26.COV2.S vaccine versus placebo. This receptor was taken from a person aged 18-60 years who received the Ad26.COV2.S COVID-19 vaccine or a placebo. The CDR3 loop is CATSIPGYQETQYF. DNA for the CDR3: TGTGCCACCAGCATTCCAGGTTACCAAGAGACCCAGTACTTC.